A single sample is the source of the 20 T cell receptor beta chains below, sequenced in a study of cytomegalovirus exposure and HLA in healthy donors. The assay was immunoSEQ multiplex PCR, and TCRdb's table has in-frame clones only and misses some. Here the sample spans roughly 120,000 clones, about 87% being singletons. Sequencing was carried out using PBMCs. The source of these receptors is a man in his late teens or twenties in good health and CMV-seronegative.

The chain combines TRBV7-9 with TRBJ2-3, with 9 positions matching TRBD1. In germline, CDR1 is SEHNR, CDR2 FQNEAQ (reference sequence). V was clipped by 3 bases and J by 5 bases; unmatched bases: 6. This CDR3 spans 15 amino acids. CDR3 nucleotide sequence: TGTGCCAGCAGCTTGGAACAGGGGGCTAGAGATACGCAGTATTTT. Protein product: CASSLEQGARDTQYF. Together with reference TRBV7-9 and TRBJ2-3, the CDR3 gives the full variable domain: DTGVSQNPRHKITKRGQNVTFRCDPISEHNRLYWYRQTLGQGPEFLTYFQNEAQLEKSRLLSDRFSAERPKGSFSTLEIQRTEQGDSAMYLCASSLEQGARDTQYFGPGTRLTVL.

The chain links TRBV29-1 to TRBJ1-5; 10 bases agree with TRBD1. Per germline, CDR1 SQVTM and CDR2 ANQGSEA. V shed 4 bases and J 6 bases; nucleotides not matched to a gene: 9. This CDR3 has 15 amino acids. CDR3 sequence reads: CSVVSGTGAGQPQHF. Here the CDR3 DNA reads TGCAGCGTTGTTTCTGGGACAGGGGCGGGTCAGCCCCAGCATTTT.

The chain recombines TRBV5-4 with TRBJ1-2; D may be TRBD1 (6 bases). Germline V gives CDR1 SGHNT, CDR2 YYREEE (reference sequence). This CDR3 region has 17 residues. The ends were cut back, 0 bases at V and 7 bases at J, with 22 bases in the middle. The CDR3 spells CASSLVLGQGKGGGYTF. The CDR3 DNA reads as TGTGCCAGCAGCTTGGTGTTGGGTCAGGGAAAAGGGGGTGGCTACACCTTC.

The J gene is TRBJ2-1, the V gene TRBV4-3; 7 positions match TRBD1. This CDR3 has 18 residues. The germline V gene has CDR1 LGHNA and CDR2 YSLEER. The J segment lost 0 bases and the V segment lost 0 bases, leaving 8 bases of the junction unmatched. DNA of the CDR3: TGCGCCAGCAGCCAAGATCGGGACAGCGGATTCTCCTACAATGAGCAGTTCTTC. It codes for CASSQDRDSGFSYNEQFF.

The chain carries TRBV10-2 and TRBJ2-2, with 9 bases identical to TRBD2. This CDR3 is built from 15 residues. The J segment lost 6 bases and the V segment lost 8 bases, leaving 10 bases of the junction unmatched. Germline lookup yields CDR1 WSHSY and CDR2 SAAADI. The CDR3 loop is CASDFGGRVAGELFF. The CDR3 region has the DNA TGCGCCAGCGACTTCGGCGGGAGGGTCGCCGGGGAGCTGTTTTTT.

Only a few counts were recorded for this clone. V usage is TRBV27 and J usage is TRBJ1-2; TRBD1 agrees at 9 bases. J was trimmed by 9 bases and V by 3 bases; bases with no gene match: 5. Germline CDR1 is MNHEY and CDR2 is SMNVEV (reference sequence). The CDR3 is made up of 13 amino acids. The CDR3 reads CASSLGQGGSYTF. CDR3 DNA: TGTGCCAGCAGTTTGGGACAGGGAGGGAGCTACACCTTC.

This chain connects TRBV28 to TRBJ1-1; no firm D call. Per germline, CDR1 MDHEN and CDR2 SYDVKM. This CDR3 region has 9 residues. V was cut by 8 bases and J by 9 bases, with 7 bases left in between. The CDR3 DNA reads as TGTGCCAGCGGCGGGAAAGCTTTCTTT. Protein sequence: CASGGKAFF.

The CDR3 nucleotides read TGTGCCAGCAGCCAACGTTCGGGTGAGCAGTTCTTC. It encodes CASSQRSGEQFF. The chain recombines TRBV11-3 with TRBJ2-1; no clear D. The CDR3 is made up of 12 amino acids. V was clipped by 5 bases and J by 9 bases, with 11 bases between them. The germline V gene has CDR1 SGHNT and CDR2 YENEEA.

This chain uses TRBV6-5 with TRBJ1-2, with D perhaps matching TRBD1 (5 bases). CDR3 length equals 13 residues. Germline V gene data show CDR1 as MNHEY and CDR2 as SVGAGI. V was clipped by 6 bases and J by 3 bases, with 11 bases between them. The CDR3 here is CASSMTAYYGYTF. In nucleotides, the CDR3 is TGTGCCAGCAGCATGACAGCATACTATGGCTACACCTTC.

This chain joins TRBV10-2 and TRBJ2-1, with 7 bases that match TRBD1. The J segment lost 0 bases and the V segment lost 9 bases, leaving 23 bases of the junction unmatched. Germline CDR1 and CDR2: WSHSY and SAAADI. The CDR3 totals 20 residues. In DNA form, the CDR3 reads TGCGCCAGTAGGGAAAGACAGGGTCTCTTTTCCTCCGGCTCCTACAATGAGCAGTTCTTC. It encodes CASRERQGLFSSGSYNEQFF.

CDR3 sequence: CASSRTRVGDQPQHF. The CDR3 DNA sequence: TGTGCCAGCAGTAGGACACGGGTTGGGGATCAGCCCCAGCATTTT. The chain employs TRBV28 and TRBJ1-5; D may be TRBD1 (5 bases). The germline CDR1 and CDR2 sequences are MDHEN and SYDVKM. This CDR3 contains 15 residues. V dropped 5 bases and J dropped 5 bases, with 16 bases sitting between them.

The rearrangement joins TRBV29-1 to TRBJ2-5, with 7 bases fitting TRBD2. V lost 5 bases, J lost 3 bases, and 6 bases stayed unmatched. CDR3 length: 13 amino acids. CDR1 and CDR2 (germline): SQVTM, ANQGSEA. The DNA of the CDR3 is TGCAGCGTTTTTAGGACTAGAGAAGAGACCCAGTACTTC. As protein: CSVFRTREETQYF.

This chain connects TRBV6-5 to TRBJ2-7; 9 bases match TRBD1. Losses at the gene ends were 6 bases for V and 2 bases for J; bases not matched to a gene: 8. Per germline, CDR1 MNHEY and CDR2 SVGAGI. The CDR3 has 15 residues. CDR3 residues: CASSLYRDRAYEQYF. CDR3 in DNA: TGTGCCAGCAGCCTGTACCGGGACAGGGCCTACGAGCAGTACTTC.

This chain joins TRBV7-8 and TRBJ1-1, with 9 positions matching TRBD1. Germline trimming cut 5 bases from V and 7 bases from J; bases unmatched to any gene: 5. Germline CDR1 is SGHVS and CDR2 is FQNEAQ. The length of the CDR3 is 13 residues. The DNA for the CDR3 is TGTGCCAGCAGCCGGGACAGGGCTATTGAAGCTTTCTTT. This sequence encodes CASSRDRAIEAFF.

The chain is built from TRBV29-1 and TRBJ2-7, with 11 bases fitting TRBD2. The CDR3 length is 15 residues. From germline, CDR1 is SQVTM and CDR2 ANQGSEA. V trimming: 4 bases; J trimming: 3 bases; junction bases outside the gene matches: 8. The CDR3, as DNA: TGCAGCGTTGGAGGGACCGGGACTAGCGGCTACGAGCAGTACTTC. Residues: CSVGGTGTSGYEQYF.

V usage is TRBV14 and J usage is TRBJ2-7; no reliable D call. The germline V gene has CDR1 SGHDN and CDR2 FVKESK. V was pared by 2 bases and J by 2 bases, with 7 bases between. The CDR3 is made up of 13 amino acids. CDR3 amino acids: CASSQSPAYEQYF. In DNA form, the CDR3 reads TGTGCCAGCAGCCAATCCCCGGCCTACGAGCAGTACTTC.

The rearrangement joins TRBV5-1 to TRBJ2-5; D is undetermined. The CDR3 runs to 15 residues. CDR1 is SGHRS, CDR2 YFSETQ, per germline. Trimming stripped 0 bases from V and 5 bases from J, with 14 bases between. The CDR3 region is CASSLDPDPRETQYF. CDR3 DNA sequence: TGCGCCAGCAGCTTGGATCCCGATCCCCGGGAGACCCAGTACTTC.

The chain combines TRBV9 with TRBJ2-1, with TRBD2 as a possible D gene (5 bases). The germline CDR1 and CDR2 sequences are SGDLS and YYNGEE. V was trimmed by 1 base and J by 4 bases, leaving 9 bases between them. CDR3 length: 14 amino acids. CDR3 sequence reads: CASSVRGMYNEQFF. CDR3 DNA: TGTGCCAGCAGCGTAAGAGGGATGTACAATGAGCAGTTCTTC.

The chain joins TRBV5-4 to TRBJ2-5; TRBD1 matches at 12 bases. The CDR3 runs 15 residues. Germline V lookup: CDR1 SGHNT, CDR2 YYREEE (reference sequence). V lost 4 bases, J lost 5 bases, and 6 bases stayed unmatched. CDR3 loop: CASSLGQGARETQYF. The CDR3 coding sequence is TGTGCCAGCAGCCTGGGACAGGGGGCGAGGGAGACCCAGTACTTC.

The chain recombines TRBV18 with TRBJ1-5; D unclear. The V end was cut by 4 bases, the J end by 4 bases, with 8 bases between. The germline V gene encodes CDR1 KGHSH and CDR2 LQKENI. The CDR3 sequence is 13 residues long. This chain's CDR3 is CASSLERNQPQHF. The CDR3 DNA sequence: TGTGCCAGCTCACTAGAGAGAAATCAGCCCCAGCATTTT.